What follows is one T cell receptor beta chain and its context. Its antigen is currently not known. No base quality values were provided; no much bigger clone lies one nucleotide off. V is pared back by 0 bases and J by 10 bases, with 4 bases lying between the germline termini. The CDR3 runs 12 residues from the cysteine to the phenylalanine. The DNA shown is the 36-base CDR3, in frame from base 1. The data were obtained in a study of response to subunit inactivated influenza vaccine (dated by TCRdb to the late 2010s). A note on the overall study: The study used deep quantitative T cell receptor repertoire profiling to track responses to a trivalent subunit inactivated influenza vaccine. Broad study findings and their caveats: The authors suggested that each seasonal influenza vaccination may recruit only a limited number of new T cells.

The library relied on RT-PCR. Sequencing was performed on an Illumina HiSeq 2500. TCRdb passed the public sequencing reads through fastp at Q25 and MiXCR, retaining productive beta sequences. Every distinct CDR3 protein forms one entry, paired with its most common genes and DNA. The sample contains around 850,000 distinct CDR3 sequences, around 20% of them found a single time. The ten largest clones take up roughly 11% of the sample. The sequence links TRBV12-3 or TRBV12-4 to TRBJ1-6; there is no confident call for the D gene. Sample: PBMCs from blood, taken around 5 days after vaccination. The sequence was collected from a man in his fifties or sixties who received an inactivated influenza vaccine. Donor details come from another sample of the same person, matched by shared clones. The DNA sequence reads TGTGCCAGCAGTTTAGCACCCTCACCCCTCCACTTT. It translates as CASSLAPSPLHF.